Described below is a single TCR beta chain sequence and its context. Sequencing was performed with immunoSEQ multiplex PCR; in TCRdb, only in-frame clones are kept and a portion is missing. The repertoire has around 990,000 clones, 70% to 80% of them found once; the top ten carry 0.89%. The sample comes from a study of shared clonotypes between healthy human individuals. Germline V gene data show CDR1 as MNHEY and CDR2 as SMNVEV (reference sequence). V shed 6 bases, J shed 8 bases, and the junction held 12 bases outside the gene matches. CDR3 length equals 15 residues. The chain is built from TRBV27 and TRBJ1-4, with 7 bases matching TRBD1. The receptor was derived from a man in his late teens or twenties in good health. Some clones in this sample may be carry-over from other donors' samples. Input material: memory CD4+ T cells from PBMCs. As for subset: CD45RA-negative fraction. As DNA, the CDR3 is TGTGCCAGCAGCCCGACAGGGCGAGGTTTGGAAAAACTGTTTTTT. Translation gives CASSPTGRGLEKLFF.